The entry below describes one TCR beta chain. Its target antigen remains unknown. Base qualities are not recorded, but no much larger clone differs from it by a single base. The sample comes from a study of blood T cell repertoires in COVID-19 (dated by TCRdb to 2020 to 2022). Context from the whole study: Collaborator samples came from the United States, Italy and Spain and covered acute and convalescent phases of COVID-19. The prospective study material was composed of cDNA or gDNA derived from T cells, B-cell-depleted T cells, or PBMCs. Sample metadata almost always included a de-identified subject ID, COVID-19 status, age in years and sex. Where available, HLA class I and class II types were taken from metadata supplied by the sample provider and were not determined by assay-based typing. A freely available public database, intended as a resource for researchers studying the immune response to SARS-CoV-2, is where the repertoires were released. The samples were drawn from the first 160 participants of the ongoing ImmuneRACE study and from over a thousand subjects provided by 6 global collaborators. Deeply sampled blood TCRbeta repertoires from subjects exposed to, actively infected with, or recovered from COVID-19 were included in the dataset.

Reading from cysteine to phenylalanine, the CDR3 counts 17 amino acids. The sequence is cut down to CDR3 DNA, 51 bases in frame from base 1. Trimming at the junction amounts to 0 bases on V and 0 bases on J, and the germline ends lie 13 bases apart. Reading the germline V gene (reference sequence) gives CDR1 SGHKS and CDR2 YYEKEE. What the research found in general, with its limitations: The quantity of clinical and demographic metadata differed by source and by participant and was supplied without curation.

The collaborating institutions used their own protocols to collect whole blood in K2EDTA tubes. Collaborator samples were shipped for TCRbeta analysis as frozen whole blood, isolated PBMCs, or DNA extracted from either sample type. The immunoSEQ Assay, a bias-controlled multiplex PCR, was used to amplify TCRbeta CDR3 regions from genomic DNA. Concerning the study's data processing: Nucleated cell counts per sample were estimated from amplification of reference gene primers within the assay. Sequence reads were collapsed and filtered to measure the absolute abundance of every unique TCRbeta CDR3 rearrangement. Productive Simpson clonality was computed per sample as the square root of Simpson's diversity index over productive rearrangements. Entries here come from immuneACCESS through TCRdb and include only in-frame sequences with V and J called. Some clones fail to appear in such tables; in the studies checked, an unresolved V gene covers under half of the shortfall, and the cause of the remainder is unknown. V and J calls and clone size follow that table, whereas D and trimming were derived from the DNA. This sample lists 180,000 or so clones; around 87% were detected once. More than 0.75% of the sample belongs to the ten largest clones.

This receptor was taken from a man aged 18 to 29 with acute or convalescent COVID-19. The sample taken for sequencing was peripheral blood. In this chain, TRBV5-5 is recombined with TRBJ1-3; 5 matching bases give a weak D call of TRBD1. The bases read TGTGCCAGCAGCTTGGCCCAGGGAGGGAGCTCTGGAAACACCATATATTTT. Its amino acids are CASSLAQGGSSGNTIYF.